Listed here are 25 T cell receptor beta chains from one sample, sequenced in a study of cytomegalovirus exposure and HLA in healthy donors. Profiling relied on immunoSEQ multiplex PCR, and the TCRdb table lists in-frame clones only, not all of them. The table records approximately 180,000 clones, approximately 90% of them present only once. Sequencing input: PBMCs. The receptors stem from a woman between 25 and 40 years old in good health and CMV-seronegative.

The CDR3 loop reads CASSRETGDETQYF. For the CDR3, the DNA is TGTGCCAGCAGCCGAGAGACAGGGGACGAGACCCAGTACTTC. The V gene is TRBV5-4, the J gene TRBJ2-5, with 8 nucleotides matching TRBD1. V dropped 4 bases and J dropped 5; count of bases not matched to a gene: 7. Germline V gene lookup returns CDR1 SGHNT and CDR2 YYREEE (reference sequence). The CDR3 is made up of 14 amino acids.

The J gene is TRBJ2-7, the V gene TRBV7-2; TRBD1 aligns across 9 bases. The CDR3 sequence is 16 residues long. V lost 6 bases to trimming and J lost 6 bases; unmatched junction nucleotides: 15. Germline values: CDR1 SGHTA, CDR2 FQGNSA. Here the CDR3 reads CASSPQQPGQGGEQYF. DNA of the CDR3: TGTGCCAGCAGTCCACAACAACCGGGACAGGGAGGCGAGCAGTACTTC.

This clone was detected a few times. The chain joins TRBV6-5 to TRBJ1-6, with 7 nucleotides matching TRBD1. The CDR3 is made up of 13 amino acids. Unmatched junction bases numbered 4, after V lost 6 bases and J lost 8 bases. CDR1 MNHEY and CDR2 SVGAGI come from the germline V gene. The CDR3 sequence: CASRTGADSPLHF. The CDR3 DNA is TGTGCCAGCAGAACAGGGGCAGATTCACCCCTCCACTTT.

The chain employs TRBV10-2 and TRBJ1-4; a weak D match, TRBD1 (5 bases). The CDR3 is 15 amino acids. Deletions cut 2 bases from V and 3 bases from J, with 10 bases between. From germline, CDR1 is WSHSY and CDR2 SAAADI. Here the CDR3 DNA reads TGCGCCAGCAGTGAGGGGGACTCAGCTAATGAAAAACTGTTTTTT. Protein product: CASSEGDSANEKLFF.

The CDR3 here is CAISESRGTGYGYTF. CDR3 DNA sequence: TGTGCCATCAGTGAGTCGAGGGGGACAGGCTATGGCTACACCTTC. V is TRBV10-3 and J is TRBJ1-2; 8 bases fit TRBD1. From germline, CDR1 is ENHRY and CDR2 SYGVKD. Germline trimming cut 0 bases from V and 4 bases from J; bases unmatched to any gene: 4. The CDR3 has 15 residues.

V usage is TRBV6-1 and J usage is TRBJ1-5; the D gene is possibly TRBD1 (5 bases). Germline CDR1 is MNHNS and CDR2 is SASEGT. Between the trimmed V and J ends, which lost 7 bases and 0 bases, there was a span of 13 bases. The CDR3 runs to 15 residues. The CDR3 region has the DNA TGTGCCAGCACCAGCGGGACCCTTAGCAATCAGCCCCAGCATTTT. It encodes CASTSGTLSNQPQHF.

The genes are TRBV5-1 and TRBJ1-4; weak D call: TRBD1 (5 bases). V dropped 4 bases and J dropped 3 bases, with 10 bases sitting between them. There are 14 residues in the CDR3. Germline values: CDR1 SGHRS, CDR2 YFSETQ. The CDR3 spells CASSRDSANEKLFF. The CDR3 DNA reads TGCGCCAGCAGCCGGGACTCAGCTAATGAAAAACTGTTTTTT.

CDR3 amino acids: CASSLTQGPYEQYF. CDR3 nucleotide sequence: TGCGCCAGCAGCTTGACGCAGGGGCCCTACGAGCAGTACTTC. The chain combines TRBV5-1 with TRBJ2-7, with D possibly matching TRBD1 (6 bases). The CDR3 is 14 residues long. Germline values: CDR1 SGHRS, CDR2 YFSETQ. Trimming took off 1 base at V and 2 bases at J, with 10 bases between the two ends.

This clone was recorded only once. The CDR3 nucleotides read TGTGCCAGCAGTGAAGTAAGGACTAGCGGGGGTTTTGAGACCCAGTACTTC. Translating it yields CASSEVRTSGGFETQYF. The V and J genes are TRBV6-1 and TRBJ2-5, with 13 bases fitting TRBD2. Germline values: CDR1 MNHNS, CDR2 SASEGT. J was trimmed by 5 bases and V by 1 base; bases with no gene match: 7. The CDR3 extends over 17 amino acids.

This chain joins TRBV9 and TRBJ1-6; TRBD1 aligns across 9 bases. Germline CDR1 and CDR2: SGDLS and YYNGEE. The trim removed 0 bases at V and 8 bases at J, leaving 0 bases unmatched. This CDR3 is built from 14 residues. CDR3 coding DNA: TGTGCCAGCAGCGTAGGGACAGGGGATTCACCCCTCCACTTT. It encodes CASSVGTGDSPLHF.

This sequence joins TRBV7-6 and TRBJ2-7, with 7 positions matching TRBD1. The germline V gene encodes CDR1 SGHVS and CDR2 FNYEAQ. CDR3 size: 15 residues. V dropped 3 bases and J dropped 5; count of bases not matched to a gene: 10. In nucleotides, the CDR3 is TGTGCCAGCAGCTTGACAGGGTGGCTAAGGGACGAGCAGTACTTC. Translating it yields CASSLTGWLRDEQYF.

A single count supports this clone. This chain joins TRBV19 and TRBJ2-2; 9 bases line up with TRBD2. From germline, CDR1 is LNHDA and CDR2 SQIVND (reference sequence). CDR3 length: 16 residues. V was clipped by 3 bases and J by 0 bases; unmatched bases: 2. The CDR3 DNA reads TGTGCCAGTAGTATTATAGCGGGGGCGAACACCGGGGAGCTGTTTTTT. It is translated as CASSIIAGANTGELFF. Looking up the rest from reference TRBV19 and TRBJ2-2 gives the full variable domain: DGGITQSPKYLFRKEGQNVTLSCEQNLNHDAMYWYRQDPGQGLRLIYYSQIVNDFQKGDIAEGYSVSREKKESFPLTVTSAQKNPTAFYLCASSIIAGANTGELFFGEGSRLTVL.

CDR3 coding DNA: TGTGCCAGCAGCAACGGGGGGGGCAGCGAGACCCAGTACTTC. Translating gives CASSNGGGSETQYF. V gene TRBV6-5 combines with J gene TRBJ2-5; 8 positions match TRBD2. Trimming at V came to 6 bases and at J to 5 bases, leaving 8 bases not matched to a gene. This CDR3 region has 14 residues. Germline CDR1 and CDR2: MNHEY and SVGAGI.

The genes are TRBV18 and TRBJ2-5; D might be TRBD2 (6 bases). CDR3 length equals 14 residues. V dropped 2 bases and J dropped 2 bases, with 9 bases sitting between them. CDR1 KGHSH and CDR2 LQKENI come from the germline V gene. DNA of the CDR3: TGTGCCAGCTCACCAGCGGGGACTCAAGAGACCCAGTACTTC. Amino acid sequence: CASSPAGTQETQYF. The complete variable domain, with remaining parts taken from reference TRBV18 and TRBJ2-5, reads NAGVMQNPRHLVRRRGQEARLRCSPMKGHSHVYWYRQLPEEGLKFMVYLQKENIIDESGMPKERFSAEFPKEGPSILRIQQVVRGDSAAYFCASSPAGTQETQYFGPGTRLLVL.

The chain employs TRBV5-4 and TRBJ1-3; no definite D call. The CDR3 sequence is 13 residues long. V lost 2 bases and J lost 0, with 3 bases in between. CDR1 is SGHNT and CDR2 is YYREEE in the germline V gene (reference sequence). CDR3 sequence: CASSFLSGNTIYF. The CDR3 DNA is TGTGCCAGCAGCTTCCTCTCTGGAAACACCATATATTTT.

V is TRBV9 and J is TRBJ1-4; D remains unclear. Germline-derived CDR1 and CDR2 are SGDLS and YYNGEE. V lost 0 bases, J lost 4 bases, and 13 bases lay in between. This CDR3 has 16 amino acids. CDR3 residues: CASSVGPNRVNEKLFF. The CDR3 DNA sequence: TGTGCCAGCAGCGTAGGCCCGAATCGGGTTAATGAAAAACTGTTTTTT. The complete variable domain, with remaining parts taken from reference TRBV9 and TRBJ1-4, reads DSGVTQTPKHLITATGQRVTLRCSPRSGDLSVYWYQQSLDQGLQFLIQYYNGEERAKGNILERFSAQQFPDLHSELNLSSLELGDSALYFCASSVGPNRVNEKLFFGSGTQLSVL.

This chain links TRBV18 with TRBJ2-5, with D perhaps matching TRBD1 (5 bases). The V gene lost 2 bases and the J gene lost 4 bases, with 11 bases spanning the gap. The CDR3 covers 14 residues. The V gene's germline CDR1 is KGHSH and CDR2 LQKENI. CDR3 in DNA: TGTGCCAGCTCACCATCAGGGTTGGGAGAGACCCAGTACTTC. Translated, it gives CASSPSGLGETQYF.

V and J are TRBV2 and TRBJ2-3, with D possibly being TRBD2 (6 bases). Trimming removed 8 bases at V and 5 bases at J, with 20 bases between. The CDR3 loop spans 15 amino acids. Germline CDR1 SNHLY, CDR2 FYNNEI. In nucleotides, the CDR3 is TGTGCCAGCTGCGTCGGCGGGGTGGGTCTAGATACGCAGTATTTT. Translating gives CASCVGGVGLDTQYF.

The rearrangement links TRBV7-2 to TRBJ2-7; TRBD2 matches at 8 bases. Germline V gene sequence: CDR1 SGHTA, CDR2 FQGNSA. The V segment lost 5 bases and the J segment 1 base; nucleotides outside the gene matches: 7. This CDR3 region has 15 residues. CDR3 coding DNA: TGTGCCAGCAGCCGGGGGGGGACTCCTTCCTACGAGCAGTACTTC. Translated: CASSRGGTPSYEQYF.

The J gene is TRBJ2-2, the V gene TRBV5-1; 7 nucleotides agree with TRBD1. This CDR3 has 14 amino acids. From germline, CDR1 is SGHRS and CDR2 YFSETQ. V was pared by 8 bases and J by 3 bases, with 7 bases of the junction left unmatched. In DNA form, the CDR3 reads TGCGCCAGTAGAGAGACAGGGTACACCGGGGAGCTGTTTTTT. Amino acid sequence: CASRETGYTGELFF.

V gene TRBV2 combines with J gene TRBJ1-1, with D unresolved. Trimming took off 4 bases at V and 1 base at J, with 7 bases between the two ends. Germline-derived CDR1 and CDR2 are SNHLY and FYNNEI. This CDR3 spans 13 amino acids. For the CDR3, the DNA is TGTGCCAGCAGTGTGGGAGAGAACACTGAAGCTTTCTTT. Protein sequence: CASSVGENTEAFF.

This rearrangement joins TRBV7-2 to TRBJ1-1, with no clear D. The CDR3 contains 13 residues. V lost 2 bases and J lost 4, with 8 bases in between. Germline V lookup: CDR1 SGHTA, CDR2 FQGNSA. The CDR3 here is CASSLMRGTEAFF. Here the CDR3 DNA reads TGTGCCAGCAGCTTAATGCGGGGCACTGAAGCTTTCTTT.

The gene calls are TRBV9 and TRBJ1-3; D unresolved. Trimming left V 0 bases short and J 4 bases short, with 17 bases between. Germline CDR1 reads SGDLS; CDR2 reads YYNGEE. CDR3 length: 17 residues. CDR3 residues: CASSVGAGRGSGNTIYF. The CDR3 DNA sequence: TGTGCCAGCAGCGTAGGTGCGGGGAGAGGCTCCGGAAACACCATATATTTT.

CDR3 region: CASKPTAGVEVQFF. DNA for the CDR3: TGTGCCAGCAAACCCACGGCAGGGGTGGAAGTGCAGTTCTTC. The chain couples TRBV6-1 to TRBJ2-1, with a weak D call TRBD1 (6 bases). CDR1 and CDR2 from the germline V gene are MNHNS and SASEGT. The CDR3 covers 14 residues. V was cut by 7 bases and J by 12 bases, with 22 bases left in between.

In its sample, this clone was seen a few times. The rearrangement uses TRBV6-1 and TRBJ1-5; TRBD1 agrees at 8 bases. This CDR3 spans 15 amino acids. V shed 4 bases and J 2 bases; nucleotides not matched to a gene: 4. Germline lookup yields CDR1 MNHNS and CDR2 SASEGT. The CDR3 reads CASSVGQVGNQPQHF. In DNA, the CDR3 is TGTGCCAGCAGTGTGGGACAGGTGGGCAATCAGCCCCAGCATTTT.